This T cell receptor (beta chain) is from a study of blood T cell repertoires in COVID-19 (dated by TCRdb to the early 2020s). For the study in its entirety: Collaborator samples came from the United States, Italy and Spain and covered acute and convalescent phases of COVID-19. HLA class I and class II types, where available, came from metadata supplied by the sample provider rather than from assay-based typing. A freely available public database, intended as a resource for researchers studying the immune response to SARS-CoV-2, is where the repertoires were released. The material from the prospective study consisted of cDNA or gDNA derived from T cells, B-cell-depleted T cells, or PBMCs. Deeply sampled blood TCRbeta repertoires from subjects exposed to, actively infected with, or recovered from COVID-19 were included in the dataset. The samples were drawn from the first 160 participants of the ongoing ImmuneRACE study and from over 950 subjects provided by 6 global collaborators. Sample metadata almost always included a de-identified subject ID, COVID-19 status, age in years and sex.

The immunoSEQ Assay, a bias-controlled multiplex PCR, was used to amplify TCRbeta CDR3 regions from genomic DNA. The original pipeline was this. The number of nucleated cells in each sample was estimated by amplification of reference gene primers within the assay. Sequence reads were collapsed and filtered to measure the absolute abundance of every unique TCRbeta CDR3 rearrangement. For each sample, productive Simpson clonality was calculated as the square root of Simpson's diversity index over productive rearrangements. The table was pulled from immuneACCESS by TCRdb, which kept in-frame rearrangements only. Such tables lose some clones; where checked, under half of the loss comes from unresolved V genes, and the rest has no known cause. V, J and clone size reflect that table, while D and trimming were determined from the DNA. The sample includes tens of thousands of clones, with around 84% observed a single time. Approximately 12% of the sample rests with the top ten.

Collaborating institutions collected whole blood in K2EDTA tubes following their own protocols. For TCRbeta analysis, collaborators shipped samples in one of three forms: frozen whole blood, isolated PBMCs, or DNA extracted from either of those sample types. V is clipped by 7 bases and J by 2 bases, and the sequence between their germline boundaries is 15 bases long. CDR3 length: 15 amino acids, cysteine to phenylalanine. The DNA shown is the 45-base CDR3, in frame from base 1. The germline V gene provides CDR1 MNHEY and CDR2 SVGAGI. What the work shows at the level of the full study, not this receptor alone: The amount of clinical and demographic metadata varied by source and participant and was provided uncurated.

With respect to this clone: Its binding antigen is unknown. No much larger clone exists at a distance of one base, and base qualities are not known.

The sequenced material came from peripheral blood. This TCR was sampled from a human donor in a cohort sampled during active COVID-19. The V and J segments used are TRBV6-5 and TRBJ1-5; the D gene lacks a confident call. The CDR3 protein is CASNTNIFGNQPQHF. The sequence in DNA is TGTGCCAGCAATACAAACATCTTCGGCAATCAGCCCCAGCATTTT.